Listed below are T cell receptor beta chains from one sample, sequenced in a study of neurological immune-mediated disorders. TCRdb used MiXCR to reprocess the 5' RACE reads, holding one entry per CDR3 protein. The sample shows more than 35,000 distinct CDR3 sequences, approximately 10% of them seen only once. Sequencing was performed on PBMCs. These receptors originate from a woman in her twenties or thirties with HTLV-1-associated myelopathy (HAM/TSP). Each CDR3 is given with its conserved first and last residue. The order of the fields is clone size, D gene, V gene, J gene, CDR3 DNA, CDR3 protein. A D gene is named only where the DNA matches it firmly. Clone size is given for some rows only: seen once, a few or many times, or a class if the clone is expanded.

abundance: few
d_gene: -
v_gene: TRBV18
j_gene: TRBJ1-1
CDR3nt: TGTGCCAGCTCACACGGAAACGGCGCTGAAGCTTTCTTT
CDR3aa: CASSHGNGAEAFF

abundance: many
d_gene: -
v_gene: TRBV29-1
j_gene: TRBJ2-5
CDR3nt: TGCAGCGCCAAAGGCGGGGATCAAGAGACCCAGTACTTC
CDR3aa: CSAKGGDQETQYF

abundance: many
d_gene: -
v_gene: TRBV20-1
j_gene: TRBJ1-3
CDR3nt: TGCAGTGCTTTCTCTGGGGGAAACACCATATATTTT
CDR3aa: CSAFSGGNTIYF

abundance: many
d_gene: TRBD1
v_gene: TRBV5-1
j_gene: TRBJ1-3
CDR3nt: TGCGCCAGCAGCACCGGGGGGACAGCGAATTCTGGAAACACCATATATTTT
CDR3aa: CASSTGGTANSGNTIYF

abundance: many
d_gene: -
v_gene: TRBV6-2/TRBV6-3
j_gene: TRBJ1-5
CDR3nt: TGTGCCAGCACTGACCGTAGCAATCAGCCCCAGCATTTT
CDR3aa: CASTDRSNQPQHF

abundance: many
d_gene: TRBD1
v_gene: TRBV20-1
j_gene: TRBJ1-6
CDR3nt: TGCAGTGCTTACCAGGGGGAAAACTCCTATAATTCACCCCTCCACTTT
CDR3aa: CSAYQGENSYNSPLHF

abundance: many
d_gene: -
v_gene: TRBV7-8
j_gene: TRBJ2-3
CDR3nt: TGTGCCAGCAGCCCACGATACGCGTGGGGAAGCACAGATACGCAGTATTTT
CDR3aa: CASSPRYAWGSTDTQYF

abundance: medium-sized
d_gene: -
v_gene: TRBV12-3/TRBV12-4
j_gene: TRBJ2-7
CDR3nt: TGTGCCAGCAGTGATTATACGGCGGGCGAGCAGTACTTC
CDR3aa: CASSDYTAGEQYF

abundance: many
d_gene: -
v_gene: TRBV20-1
j_gene: TRBJ1-3
CDR3nt: TGCAGTGCTAGACGCCAGGGTGACCCCTCTGGAAACACCATATATTTT
CDR3aa: CSARRQGDPSGNTIYF

abundance: -
d_gene: -
v_gene: TRBV20-1
j_gene: TRBJ1-1
CDR3nt: TGCAGTGCTAGAGACGGGGGAGGGTTTGCAGAAGCTTTCTTT
CDR3aa: CSARDGGGFAEAFF

abundance: many
d_gene: TRBD2
v_gene: TRBV6-6
j_gene: TRBJ2-1
CDR3nt: TGTGCCAGCAGTCGGACTAGCGGGGACTACAATGAGCAGTTCTTC
CDR3aa: CASSRTSGDYNEQFF

abundance: many
d_gene: -
v_gene: TRBV5-1
j_gene: TRBJ2-5
CDR3nt: TGCGCCAGCAGCTTGGCCCAAAAAAGCGGAGAGACCCAGTACTTC
CDR3aa: CASSLAQKSGETQYF

abundance: many
d_gene: -
v_gene: TRBV5-1
j_gene: TRBJ1-5
CDR3nt: TGCGCCAGCAGCAAGGACGGAGATAGCAATCAGCCCCAGCATTTT
CDR3aa: CASSKDGDSNQPQHF

abundance: many
d_gene: -
v_gene: TRBV20-1
j_gene: TRBJ2-4
CDR3nt: TGCAGTGCTAGAGCCCAACTAGCCAAAAACATTCAGTACTTC
CDR3aa: CSARAQLAKNIQYF

abundance: many
d_gene: -
v_gene: TRBV20-1
j_gene: TRBJ2-3
CDR3nt: TGCAGTGCTAGAGATCACGGGTTTGGCGGAGGAACCAGTTTAAGCACAGATACGCAGTATTTT
CDR3aa: CSARDHGFGGGTSLSTDTQYF

abundance: many
d_gene: -
v_gene: TRBV5-1
j_gene: TRBJ1-1
CDR3nt: TGCGCCAGCAGCTTGGGGCAGGGTCTCCAGAGGAAGACTGAAGCTTTCTTT
CDR3aa: CASSLGQGLQRKTEAFF

abundance: many
d_gene: -
v_gene: TRBV4-2
j_gene: TRBJ2-1
CDR3nt: TGTGCCAGCAGCCAAGCCTCAGGACATACCAATGAGCAGTTCTTC
CDR3aa: CASSQASGHTNEQFF

abundance: many
d_gene: -
v_gene: TRBV5-1
j_gene: TRBJ2-1
CDR3nt: TGCGCCAGCAGCTTGGATCGGGGAGGGGGTTACAATGAGCAGTTCTTC
CDR3aa: CASSLDRGGGYNEQFF

abundance: many
d_gene: TRBD1
v_gene: TRBV5-5
j_gene: TRBJ2-4
CDR3nt: TGTGCCAGCAGCGAAGGACAGGGGATTGCCAAAAACATTCAGTACTTC
CDR3aa: CASSEGQGIAKNIQYF

abundance: many
d_gene: TRBD2
v_gene: TRBV20-1
j_gene: TRBJ2-3
CDR3nt: TGCAGTGCTAGAGCGGGGGGGCCCACAGATACGCAGTATTTT
CDR3aa: CSARAGGPTDTQYF

abundance: few
d_gene: -
v_gene: TRBV30
j_gene: TRBJ1-3
CDR3nt: TGTGCCTGGAGTGTAGTTGGAAACACCATATATTTT
CDR3aa: CAWSVVGNTIYF

abundance: many
d_gene: -
v_gene: TRBV20-1
j_gene: TRBJ1-4
CDR3nt: TGCAGTGCTAGACAGGGCCGAGGTGAAAAACTGTTTTTT
CDR3aa: CSARQGRGEKLFF

abundance: few
d_gene: -
v_gene: TRBV4-2
j_gene: TRBJ1-4
CDR3nt: TGTGCCAGCAGCCAAGATCTCACCGTCGTTGAAAAACTGTTTTTT
CDR3aa: CASSQDLTVVEKLFF

abundance: many
d_gene: -
v_gene: TRBV5-1
j_gene: TRBJ1-1
CDR3nt: TGCGCCAGCAGCTCGAGGCAGGGGCCCAACACTGAAGCTTTCTTT
CDR3aa: CASSSRQGPNTEAFF

abundance: many
d_gene: -
v_gene: TRBV5-5
j_gene: TRBJ1-2
CDR3nt: TGTGCCAGCAGCTTGTCTTCCGGAGACTATGGCTACACCTTC
CDR3aa: CASSLSSGDYGYTF

abundance: many
d_gene: -
v_gene: TRBV15
j_gene: TRBJ1-2
CDR3nt: TGTGCCACCAGCAGACCGTCCGGGGGCTACACCTTC
CDR3aa: CATSRPSGGYTF

abundance: many
d_gene: -
v_gene: TRBV20-1
j_gene: TRBJ2-2
CDR3nt: TGCAGTGCCCGGGAGACGGTCGGGGAGCTGTTTTTT
CDR3aa: CSARETVGELFF

abundance: many
d_gene: -
v_gene: TRBV6-1
j_gene: TRBJ1-1
CDR3nt: TGTGCCAGCAGTGAAGGTTCGGCAGCTGAGGGCACTGAAGCTTTCTTT
CDR3aa: CASSEGSAAEGTEAFF